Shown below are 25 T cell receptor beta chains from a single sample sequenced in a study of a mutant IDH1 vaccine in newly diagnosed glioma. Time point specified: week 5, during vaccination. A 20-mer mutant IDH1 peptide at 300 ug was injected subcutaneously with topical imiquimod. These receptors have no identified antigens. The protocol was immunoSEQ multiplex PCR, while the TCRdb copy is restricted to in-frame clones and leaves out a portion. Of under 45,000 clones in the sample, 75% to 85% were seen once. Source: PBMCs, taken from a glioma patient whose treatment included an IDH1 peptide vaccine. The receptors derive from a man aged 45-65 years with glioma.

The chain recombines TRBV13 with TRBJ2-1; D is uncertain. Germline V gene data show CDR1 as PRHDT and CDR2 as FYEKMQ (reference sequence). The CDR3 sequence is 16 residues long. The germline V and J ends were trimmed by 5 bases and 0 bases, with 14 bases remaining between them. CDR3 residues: CASSPSSVSSYNEQFF. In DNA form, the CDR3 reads TGTGCCAGCAGCCCCTCTAGTGTCAGCTCCTACAATGAGCAGTTCTTC.

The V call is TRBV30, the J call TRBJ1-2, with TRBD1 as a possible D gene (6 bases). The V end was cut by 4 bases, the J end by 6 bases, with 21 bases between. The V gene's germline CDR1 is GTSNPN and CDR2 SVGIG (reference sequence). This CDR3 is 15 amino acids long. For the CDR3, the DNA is TGTGCCTGGACCGTACAGGGAATGTTGGCCAATGGCTACACCTTC. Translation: CAWTVQGMLANGYTF.

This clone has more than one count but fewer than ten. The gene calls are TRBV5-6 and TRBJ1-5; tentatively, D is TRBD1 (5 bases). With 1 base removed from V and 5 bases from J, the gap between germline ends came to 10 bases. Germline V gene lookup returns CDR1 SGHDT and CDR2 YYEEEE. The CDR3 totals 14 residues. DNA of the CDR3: TGTGCCAGCAGCTTGACCCAGGGAGATCAGCCCCAGCATTTT. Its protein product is CASSLTQGDQPQHF.

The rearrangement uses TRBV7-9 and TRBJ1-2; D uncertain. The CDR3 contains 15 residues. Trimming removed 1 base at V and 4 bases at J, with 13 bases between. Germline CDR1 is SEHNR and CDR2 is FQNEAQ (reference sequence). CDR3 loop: CASSLGLGDSYGYTF. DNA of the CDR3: TGTGCCAGCAGCTTAGGTCTGGGCGATTCCTATGGCTACACCTTC.

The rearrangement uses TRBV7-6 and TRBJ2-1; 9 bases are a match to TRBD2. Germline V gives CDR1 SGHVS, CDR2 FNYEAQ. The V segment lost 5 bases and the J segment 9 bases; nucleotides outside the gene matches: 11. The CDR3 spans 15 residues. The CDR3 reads CASSPLAGAPAEQFF. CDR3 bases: TGTGCCAGCAGCCCTTTAGCGGGAGCCCCGGCTGAGCAGTTCTTC.

The CDR3 DNA is TGTGCCAGTAGTATAGGGACCTTCGGAATTAATTCACCCCTCCACTTT. Translating gives CASSIGTFGINSPLHF. This chain links TRBV19 with TRBJ1-6; D is unclear. Germline CDR1 reads LNHDA; CDR2 reads SQIVND (reference sequence). The CDR3 totals 16 residues. V shed 1 base and J shed 6 bases, with 13 bases lying between them.

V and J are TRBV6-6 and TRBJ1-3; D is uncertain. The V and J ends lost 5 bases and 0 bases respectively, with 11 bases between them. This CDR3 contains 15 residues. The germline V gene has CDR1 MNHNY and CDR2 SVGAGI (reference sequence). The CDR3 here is CASSQHPYSGNTIYF. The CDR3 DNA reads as TGTGCCAGCAGTCAACACCCATACTCTGGAAACACCATATATTTT.

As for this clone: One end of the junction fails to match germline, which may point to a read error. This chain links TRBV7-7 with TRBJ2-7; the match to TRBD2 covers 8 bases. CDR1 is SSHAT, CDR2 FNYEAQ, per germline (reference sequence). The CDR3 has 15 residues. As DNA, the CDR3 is TGTGCTAGCAGCCCCGGGAGGGCCGTGGGGGCCGAGCAGTACTTC. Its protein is CASSPGRAVGAEQYF.

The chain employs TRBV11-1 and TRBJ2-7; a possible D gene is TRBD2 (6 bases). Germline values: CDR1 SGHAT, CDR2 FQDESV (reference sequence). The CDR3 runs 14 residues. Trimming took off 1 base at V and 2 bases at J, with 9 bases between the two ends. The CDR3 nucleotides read TGTGCCAGCAGCTTAGTGCGGGGACCCTACGAGCAGTACTTC. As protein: CASSLVRGPYEQYF.

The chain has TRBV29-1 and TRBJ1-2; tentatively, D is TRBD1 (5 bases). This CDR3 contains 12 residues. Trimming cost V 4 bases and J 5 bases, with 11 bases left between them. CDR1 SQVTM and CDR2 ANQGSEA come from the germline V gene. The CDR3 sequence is CSVGGDGYGYTF. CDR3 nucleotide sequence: TGCAGCGTTGGTGGGGACGGATATGGCTACACCTTC.

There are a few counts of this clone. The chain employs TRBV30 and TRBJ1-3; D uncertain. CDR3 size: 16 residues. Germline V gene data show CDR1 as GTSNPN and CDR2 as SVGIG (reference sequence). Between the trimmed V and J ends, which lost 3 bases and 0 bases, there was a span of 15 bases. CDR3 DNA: TGTGCCTGGAGGTTCGGCTTCGATACCTCTGGAAACACCATATATTTT. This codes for CAWRFGFDTSGNTIYF. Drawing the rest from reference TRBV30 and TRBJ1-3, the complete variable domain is SQTIHQWPATLVQPVGSPLSLECTVEGTSNPNLYWYRQAAGRGLQLLFYSVGIGQISSEVPQNLSASRPQDRQFILSSKKLLLSDSGFYLCAWRFGFDTSGNTIYFGEGSWLTVV.

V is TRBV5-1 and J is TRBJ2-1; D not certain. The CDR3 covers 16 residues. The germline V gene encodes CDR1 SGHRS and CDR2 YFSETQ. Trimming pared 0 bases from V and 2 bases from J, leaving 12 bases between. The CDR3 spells CASSLDGVLTYNEQFF. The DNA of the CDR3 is TGCGCCAGCAGCTTGGATGGGGTTTTGACCTACAATGAGCAGTTCTTC.

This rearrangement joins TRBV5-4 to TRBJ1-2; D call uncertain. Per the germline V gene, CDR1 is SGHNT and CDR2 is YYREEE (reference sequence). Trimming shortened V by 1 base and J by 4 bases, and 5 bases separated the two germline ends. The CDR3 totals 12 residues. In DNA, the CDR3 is TGTGCCAGCAGCTTGCATGGCTATGGCTACACCTTC. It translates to CASSLHGYGYTF.

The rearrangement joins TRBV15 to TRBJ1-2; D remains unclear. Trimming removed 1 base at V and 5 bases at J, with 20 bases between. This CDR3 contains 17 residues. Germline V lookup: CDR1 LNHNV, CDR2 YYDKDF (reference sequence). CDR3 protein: CATSRVVTGDLIYGYTF. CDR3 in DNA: TGTGCCACCAGCAGAGTGGTGACGGGCGACCTCATTTATGGCTACACCTTC.

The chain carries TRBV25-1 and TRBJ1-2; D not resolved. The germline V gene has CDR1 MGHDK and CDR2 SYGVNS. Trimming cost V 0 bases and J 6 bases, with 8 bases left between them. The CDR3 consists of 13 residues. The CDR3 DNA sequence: TGTGCCAGCAGTGAATATACTGAGGATGGCTACACCTTC. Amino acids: CASSEYTEDGYTF.

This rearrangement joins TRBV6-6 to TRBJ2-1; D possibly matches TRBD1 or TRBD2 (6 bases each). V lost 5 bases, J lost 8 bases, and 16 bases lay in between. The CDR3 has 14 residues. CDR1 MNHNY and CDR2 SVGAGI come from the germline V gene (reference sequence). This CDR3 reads CASSTKGGNYEQFF. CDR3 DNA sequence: TGTGCCAGCAGTACGAAAGGGGGGAATTATGAGCAGTTCTTC.

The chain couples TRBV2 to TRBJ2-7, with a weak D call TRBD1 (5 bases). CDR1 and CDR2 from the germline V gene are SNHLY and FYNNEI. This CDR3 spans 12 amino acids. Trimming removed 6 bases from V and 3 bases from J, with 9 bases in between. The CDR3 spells CASRRQNYEQYF. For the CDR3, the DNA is TGTGCCAGCAGACGACAGAACTACGAGCAGTACTTC.

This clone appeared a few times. As DNA, the CDR3 is TGTGCCAGCAGCCCACAGGGACGGAGGACTGAAGCTTTCTTT. It is translated as CASSPQGRRTEAFF. The chain is built from TRBV7-2 and TRBJ1-1; D is perhaps TRBD1 (6 bases). Trimming took off 5 bases at V and 5 bases at J, with 15 bases between the two ends. The germline CDR1 and CDR2 sequences are SGHTA and FQGNSA. The CDR3 spans 14 residues.

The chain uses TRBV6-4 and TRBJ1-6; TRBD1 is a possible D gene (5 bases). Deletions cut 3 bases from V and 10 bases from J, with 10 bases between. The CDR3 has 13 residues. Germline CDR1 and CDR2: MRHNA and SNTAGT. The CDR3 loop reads CASSESRASPLHF. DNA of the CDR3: TGTGCCAGCAGTGAGAGCAGGGCATCACCCCTCCACTTT.

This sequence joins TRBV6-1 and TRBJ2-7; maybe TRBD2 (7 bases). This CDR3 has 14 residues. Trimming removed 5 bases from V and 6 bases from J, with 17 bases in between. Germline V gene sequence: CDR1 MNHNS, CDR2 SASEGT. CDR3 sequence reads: CASSRSAGEGEQYF. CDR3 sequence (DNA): TGTGCCAGCAGTCGGTCGGCAGGGGAGGGCGAGCAGTACTTC.

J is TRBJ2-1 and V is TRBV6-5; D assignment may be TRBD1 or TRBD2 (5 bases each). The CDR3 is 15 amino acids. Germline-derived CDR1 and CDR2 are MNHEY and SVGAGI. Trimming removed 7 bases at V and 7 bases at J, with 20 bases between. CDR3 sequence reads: CASKRDASPTNEQFF. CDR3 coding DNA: TGTGCCAGCAAACGGGACGCCTCCCCCACAAATGAGCAGTTCTTC.

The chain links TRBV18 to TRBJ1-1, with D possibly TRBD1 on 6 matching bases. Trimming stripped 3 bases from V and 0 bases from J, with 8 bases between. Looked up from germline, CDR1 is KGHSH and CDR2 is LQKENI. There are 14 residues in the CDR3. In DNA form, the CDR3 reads TGTGCCAGCTCACCGAGGACAGTGAACACTGAAGCTTTCTTT. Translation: CASSPRTVNTEAFF. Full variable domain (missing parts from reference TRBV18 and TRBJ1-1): NAGVMQNPRHLVRRRGQEARLRCSPMKGHSHVYWYRQLPEEGLKFMVYLQKENIIDESGMPKERFSAEFPKEGPSILRIQQVVRGDSAAYFCASSPRTVNTEAFFGQGTRLTVV.

The CDR3 nucleotides read TGTGCCAGCAGTTTAGAGACAAGTCTGGCTGAAGCTTTCTTT. As protein: CASSLETSLAEAFF. The chain has TRBV28 and TRBJ1-1; no firm D call. Germline CDR1 reads MDHEN; CDR2 reads SYDVKM. CDR3 length equals 14 residues. The ends were cut back, 2 bases at V and 6 bases at J, with 13 bases in the middle.

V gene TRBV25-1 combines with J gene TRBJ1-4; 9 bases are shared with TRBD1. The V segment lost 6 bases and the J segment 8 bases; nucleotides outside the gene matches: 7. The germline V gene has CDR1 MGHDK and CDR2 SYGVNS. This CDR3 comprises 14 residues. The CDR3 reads CASRGQGSSEKLFF. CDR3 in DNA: TGTGCCAGCAGGGGACAGGGTAGCTCGGAAAAACTGTTTTTT.

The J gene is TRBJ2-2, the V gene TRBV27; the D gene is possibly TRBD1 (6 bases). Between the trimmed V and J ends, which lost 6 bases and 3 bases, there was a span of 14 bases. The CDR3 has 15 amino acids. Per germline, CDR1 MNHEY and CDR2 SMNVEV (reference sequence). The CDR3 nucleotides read TGTGCCAGCAGCCTACAGGGTTCTTACACCGGGGAGCTGTTTTTT. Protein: CASSLQGSYTGELFF.